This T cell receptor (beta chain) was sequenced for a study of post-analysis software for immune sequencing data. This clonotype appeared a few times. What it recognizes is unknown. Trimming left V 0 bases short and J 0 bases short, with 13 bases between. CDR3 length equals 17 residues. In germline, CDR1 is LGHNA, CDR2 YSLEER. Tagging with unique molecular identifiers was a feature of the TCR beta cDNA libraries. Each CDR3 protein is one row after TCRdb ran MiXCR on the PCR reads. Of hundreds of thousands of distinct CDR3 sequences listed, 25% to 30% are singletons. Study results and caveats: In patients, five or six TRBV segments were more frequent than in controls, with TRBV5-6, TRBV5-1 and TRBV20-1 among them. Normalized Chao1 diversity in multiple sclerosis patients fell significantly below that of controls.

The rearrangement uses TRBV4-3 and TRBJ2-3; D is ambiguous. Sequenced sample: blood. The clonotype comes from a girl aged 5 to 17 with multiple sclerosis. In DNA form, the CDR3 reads TGCGCCAGCAGCCAAGATGCCCTGTCCGTTAGCACAGATACGCAGTATTTT. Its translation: CASSQDALSVSTDTQYF.